The 22 T cell receptor beta chains in this list originate from one sample, sequenced in a study of OX40 agonist ivuxolimab in advanced cancers. TCRdb's copy holds only in-frame clones and misses some; the assay was immunoSEQ multiplex PCR. The sample lists roughly 53,000 clones; more than 85% were seen once. This specimen was CD4+ or CD8+ T cells sorted from blood, taken in a trial of the OX40 agonist ivuxolimab. The receptors here all came from an adult with an advanced solid tumor such as melanoma, head and neck, liver or kidney cancer.

This clone was detected only a few times. This chain's CDR3 is CASSERAETQYF. As DNA, the CDR3 is TGTGCCAGCAGTGAACGAGCGGAGACCCAGTACTTC. The gene calls are TRBV6-1 and TRBJ2-5, with no clear D. Germline CDR1 reads MNHNS; CDR2 reads SASEGT. CDR3 length: 12 amino acids. V was shortened by 2 bases and J by 5 bases, with 6 bases between the two germline ends.

The table lists this clone with a count of one. The chain is built from TRBV6-1 and TRBJ1-2, with D uncertain. The CDR3 contains 14 residues. Germline V gene sequence: CDR1 MNHNS, CDR2 SASEGT. V was shortened by 0 bases and J by 2 bases, with 7 bases between the two germline ends. The CDR3 region has the DNA TGTGCCAGCAGTGAAGCAAAAGGGAACTATGGCTACACCTTC. It yields the protein CASSEAKGNYGYTF.

This clone was observed a handful of times. This chain connects TRBV6-1 to TRBJ1-6; D may be TRBD1 (6 bases). There are 15 residues in the CDR3. V dropped 1 base and J dropped 7 bases, with 11 bases sitting between them. CDR1 and CDR2 from the germline V gene are MNHNS and SASEGT. Here the CDR3 DNA reads TGTGCCAGCAGTGAAGTGGGGGGCGGCAATTCACCCCTCCACTTT. As protein: CASSEVGGGNSPLHF.

This clone was found a few times. The gene calls are TRBV18 and TRBJ2-4, with TRBD1 matching 9 bases. The germline gives CDR1 KGHSH, CDR2 LQKENI. Unmatched junction bases numbered 8, after V lost 6 bases and J lost 5 bases. This CDR3 region has 15 residues. CDR3 sequence reads: CASSVGQGGQNIQYF. For the CDR3, the DNA is TGTGCCAGCTCCGTGGGACAGGGTGGCCAAAACATTCAGTACTTC.

The genes are TRBV4-1 and TRBJ2-7; D gene unclear. Germline-derived CDR1 and CDR2 are MGHRA and YSYEKL. This CDR3 region has 16 residues. V gave up 0 bases and J gave up 0 bases, with 12 bases separating them. In nucleotides, the CDR3 is TGCGCCAGCAGCCAAGACGGTATATCCAGCTCCTACGAGCAGTACTTC. It is translated as CASSQDGISSSYEQYF.

CDR3 region: CASSTGAYNQPQHF. The CDR3 region has the DNA TGTGCCAGTAGTACCGGGGCATACAATCAGCCCCAGCATTTT. The chain recombines TRBV19 with TRBJ1-5, with a possible D match to TRBD1 (5 bases). Germline-derived CDR1 and CDR2 are LNHDA and SQIVND (reference sequence). This CDR3 spans 14 amino acids. V shed 4 bases and J shed 3 bases, with 10 bases lying between them.

The chain uses TRBV7-3 and TRBJ2-2; D may match TRBD1 or TRBD2 (5 bases each). This CDR3 spans 18 amino acids. Trimming pared 1 base from V and 0 bases from J, leaving 15 bases between. Germline CDR1 and CDR2: SGHTA and FQGTGA. This CDR3 is CASSLSGTGTANTGELFF. The CDR3, as DNA: TGTGCCAGCAGCTTAAGTGGAACCGGGACGGCGAACACCGGGGAGCTGTTTTTT.

The chain links TRBV27 to TRBJ2-6; TRBD2 agrees at 9 bases. Looked up from germline, CDR1 is MNHEY and CDR2 is SMNVEV (reference sequence). The V segment lost 4 bases and the J segment 13 bases; nucleotides outside the gene matches: 11. The CDR3 is 15 residues long. The CDR3 nucleotides read TGTGCCAGCAGTTACCTAGCGGGACCACACGAGGTCCTGACTTTC. Its translation is CASSYLAGPHEVLTF.

The chain joins TRBV5-6 to TRBJ2-7; TRBD1 is a possible D gene (6 bases). Germline CDR1 reads SGHDT; CDR2 reads YYEEEE. Trimming pared 7 bases from V and 4 bases from J, leaving 12 bases between. The CDR3 is made up of 12 amino acids. This chain's CDR3 is CASASRGYEQYF. The CDR3 DNA reads TGTGCCAGCGCGTCCAGGGGTTACGAGCAGTACTTC.

The rearrangement joins TRBV7-9 to TRBJ1-1, with TRBD1 matching over 9 bases. The V segment lost 5 bases and the J segment 6 bases; nucleotides outside the gene matches: 7. Germline V gene sequence: CDR1 SEHNR, CDR2 FQNEAQ (reference sequence). The CDR3 is 14 amino acids. CDR3 residues: CASSPGTGRAEAFF. CDR3 nucleotides: TGTGCCAGCAGCCCTGGGACAGGGAGGGCTGAAGCTTTCTTT.

The genes are TRBV18 and TRBJ2-2; a weak D match, TRBD1 (6 bases). Per the germline V gene, CDR1 is KGHSH and CDR2 is LQKENI. CDR3 length equals 16 residues. V dropped 2 bases and J dropped 7 bases, with 17 bases sitting between them. CDR3 DNA: TGTGCCAGCTCACCATTCCGACAGGATAGCATCGGGGAGCTGTTTTTT. The encoded protein is CASSPFRQDSIGELFF.

This clone appeared a few times. The V call is TRBV30, the J call TRBJ1-4; D gene ambiguous. The germline V gene encodes CDR1 GTSNPN and CDR2 SVGIG (reference sequence). Deletions cut 3 bases from V and 1 base from J, with 12 bases between. This CDR3 has 15 amino acids. This CDR3 is CAWSASPETNEKLFF. The DNA of the CDR3 is TGTGCCTGGAGCGCCTCCCCGGAAACTAATGAAAAACTGTTTTTT.

The chain employs TRBV4-3 and TRBJ1-2; maybe TRBD1 (5 bases). Trimming took 3 bases from V and 2 from J, leaving 10 bases between them. CDR1 and CDR2 (germline): LGHNA, YSLEER. The CDR3 is 14 amino acids. The CDR3 region has the DNA TGCGCCAGCAGCCAGCAGAGGGGAAACTATGGCTACACCTTC. The encoded protein is CASSQQRGNYGYTF.

CDR3 residues: CASSQGVTGELFF. The CDR3 DNA follows: TGTGCCAGCAGCCAAGGAGTCACCGGGGAGCTGTTTTTT. The J gene is TRBJ2-2, the V gene TRBV4-2; D not resolved. Trimming left V 1 base short and J 4 bases short, with 4 bases between. Germline V lookup: CDR1 LGHNA, CDR2 YNFKEQ. The CDR3 is 13 amino acids.

The CDR3 protein is CASSSGGSKGYGYTF. Here the CDR3 DNA reads TGTGCCAGCTCATCAGGGGGGTCGAAGGGCTATGGCTACACCTTC. The chain recombines TRBV18 with TRBJ1-2, with TRBD1 identical over 7 bases. This CDR3 is 15 amino acids long. Per the germline V gene, CDR1 is KGHSH and CDR2 is LQKENI. J was trimmed by 4 bases and V by 5 bases; bases with no gene match: 10. Variable domain in full (rest from reference TRBV18 and TRBJ1-2): NAGVMQNPRHLVRRRGQEARLRCSPMKGHSHVYWYRQLPEEGLKFMVYLQKENIIDESGMPKERFSAEFPKEGPSILRIQQVVRGDSAAYFCASSSGGSKGYGYTFGSGTRLTVV.

The rearrangement uses TRBV27 and TRBJ2-7, with 13 nucleotides matching TRBD2. Germline loops: CDR1 MNHEY, CDR2 SMNVEV (reference sequence). This CDR3 is 16 amino acids long. V dropped 5 bases and J dropped 5; count of bases not matched to a gene: 9. CDR3 coding DNA: TGTGCCAGCAGTCCCACACTAGCGGGAGGGCCTCACGAGCAGTACTTC. Its translation is CASSPTLAGGPHEQYF.

The rearrangement joins TRBV7-3 to TRBJ2-2; D perhaps matches TRBD2 (7 bases). V was trimmed by 0 bases and J by 7 bases, leaving 12 bases between them. Germline CDR1 SGHTA, CDR2 FQGTGA. The CDR3 covers 15 residues. CDR3: CASSLTPGEGGELFF. The CDR3 DNA sequence: TGTGCCAGCAGCTTAACCCCAGGGGAGGGCGGGGAGCTGTTTTTT.

This clone has more than one count but fewer than ten. The rearrangement uses TRBV6-5 and TRBJ2-7; D may be TRBD1 (5 bases). The V and J ends lost 4 bases and 0 bases respectively, with 10 bases between them. Per the germline V gene, CDR1 is MNHEY and CDR2 is SVGAGI. The CDR3 is 14 residues long. The CDR3 sequence: CASSWGVSSYEQYF. The CDR3 nucleotides are TGTGCCAGCAGTTGGGGCGTGAGCTCCTACGAGCAGTACTTC.

Details on this clone: The junction departs from germline at one end; a sequencing error may be responsible. The chain is built from TRBV7-8 and TRBJ2-5; 11 bases line up with TRBD2. Germline loops: CDR1 SGHVS, CDR2 FQNEAQ. This CDR3 is 14 amino acids long. The CDR3 spells CASSLAGGQETQYF. The CDR3 nucleotides are TGTGCCAGCAGCCTAGCGGGGGGACAAGAGACCCAGTACTTC.

The chain uses TRBV7-2 and TRBJ2-1; TRBD2 agrees at 8 bases. CDR1 and CDR2 from the germline V gene are SGHTA and FQGNSA. The J segment lost 9 bases and the V segment lost 4 bases, leaving 5 bases of the junction unmatched. The CDR3 is made up of 13 amino acids. Written as DNA, the CDR3 is TGTGCCAGCAGCTCCCACGGACTAGCTGAGCAGTTCTTC. Residues: CASSSHGLAEQFF.

The CDR3 spells CASSNPGTVLGYTF. The CDR3, as DNA: TGTGCCAGCAGTAATCCCGGGACAGTCCTGGGCTACACCTTC. The J gene is TRBJ1-2, the V gene TRBV28; 7 nucleotides align to TRBD1. CDR1 is MDHEN and CDR2 is SYDVKM in the germline V gene. J gave up 8 bases and V 5 bases, and 11 bases lay outside the gene matches. This CDR3 is 14 amino acids long.

The chain links TRBV6-1 to TRBJ1-1; TRBD1 is a possible D gene (5 bases). This CDR3 is built from 15 residues. Germline V gene sequence: CDR1 MNHNS, CDR2 SASEGT. V lost 5 bases and J lost 5, with 18 bases in between. The CDR3 sequence is CASSSLGGISTEAFF. In nucleotides, the CDR3 is TGTGCCAGCAGTTCCCTTGGGGGAATAAGTACTGAAGCTTTCTTT.